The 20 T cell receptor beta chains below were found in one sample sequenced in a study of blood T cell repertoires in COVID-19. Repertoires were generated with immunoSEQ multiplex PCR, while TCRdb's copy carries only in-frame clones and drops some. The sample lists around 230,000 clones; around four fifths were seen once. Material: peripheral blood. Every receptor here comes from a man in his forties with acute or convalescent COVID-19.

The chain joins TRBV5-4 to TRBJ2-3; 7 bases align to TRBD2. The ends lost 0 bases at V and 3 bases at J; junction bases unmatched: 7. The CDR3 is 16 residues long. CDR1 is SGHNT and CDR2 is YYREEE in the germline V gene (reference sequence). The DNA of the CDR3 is TGTGCCAGCAGCTTGGGACTAGCCCCCAGTACAGATACGCAGTATTTT. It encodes CASSLGLAPSTDTQYF.

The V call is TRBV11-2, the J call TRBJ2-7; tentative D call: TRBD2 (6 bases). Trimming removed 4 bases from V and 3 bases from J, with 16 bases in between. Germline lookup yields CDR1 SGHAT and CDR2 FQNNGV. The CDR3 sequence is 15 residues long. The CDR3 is CASSSLRDSSYEQYF. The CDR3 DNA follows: TGTGCCAGCAGCTCACTCCGGGACTCAAGCTACGAGCAGTACTTC.

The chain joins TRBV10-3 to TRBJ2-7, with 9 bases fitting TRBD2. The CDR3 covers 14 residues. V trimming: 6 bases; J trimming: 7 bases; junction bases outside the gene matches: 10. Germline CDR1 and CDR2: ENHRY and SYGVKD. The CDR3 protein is CAIRKVAGAEEQYF. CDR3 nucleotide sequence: TGTGCCATCAGAAAGGTAGCGGGAGCGGAAGAGCAGTACTTC.

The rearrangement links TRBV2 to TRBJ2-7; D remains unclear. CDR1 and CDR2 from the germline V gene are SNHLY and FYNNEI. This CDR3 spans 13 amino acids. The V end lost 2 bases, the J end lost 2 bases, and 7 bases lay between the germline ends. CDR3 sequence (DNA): TGTGCCAGCAGTGAAAAATCAACCTACGAGCAGTACTTC. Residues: CASSEKSTYEQYF.

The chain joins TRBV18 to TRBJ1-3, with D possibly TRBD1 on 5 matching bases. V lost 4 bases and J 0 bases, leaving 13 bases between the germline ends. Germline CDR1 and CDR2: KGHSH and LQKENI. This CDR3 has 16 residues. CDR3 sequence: CASSQRQSSSGNTIYF. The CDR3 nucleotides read TGTGCCAGCTCACAGAGACAGTCGAGCTCTGGAAACACCATATATTTT.

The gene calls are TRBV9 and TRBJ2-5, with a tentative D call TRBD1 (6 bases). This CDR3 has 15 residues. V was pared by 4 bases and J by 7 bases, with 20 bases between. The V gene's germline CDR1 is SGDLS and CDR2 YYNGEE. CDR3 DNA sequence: TGTGCCAGCAGCCCCAGGACAGACGTTAGTGGGACCCAGTACTTC. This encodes CASSPRTDVSGTQYF.

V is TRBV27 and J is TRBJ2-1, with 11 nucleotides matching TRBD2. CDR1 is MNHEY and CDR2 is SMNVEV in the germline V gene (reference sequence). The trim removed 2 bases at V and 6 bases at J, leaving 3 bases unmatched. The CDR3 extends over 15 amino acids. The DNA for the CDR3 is TGTGCCAGCAGTTTAGCACTAGCGGGAGTCAATGAGCAGTTCTTC. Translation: CASSLALAGVNEQFF.

This CDR3 reads CASSLGGQGELFF. CDR3 nucleotides: TGTGCCAGCAGCTTAGGGGGGCAGGGTGAACTGTTTTTT. The genes are TRBV7-2 and TRBJ1-4; possibly TRBD1 for D (6 bases). V lost 1 base and J lost 12, with 12 bases in between. The CDR3 runs 13 residues. Per the germline V gene, CDR1 is SGHTA and CDR2 is FQGNSA.

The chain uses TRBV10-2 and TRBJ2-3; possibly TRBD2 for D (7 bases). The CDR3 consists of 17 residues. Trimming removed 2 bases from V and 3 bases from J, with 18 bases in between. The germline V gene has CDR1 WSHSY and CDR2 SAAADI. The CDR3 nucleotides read TGCGCCAGCAGTGAGAAAGGGGGAGGGGGGGTAACAGATACGCAGTATTTT. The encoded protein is CASSEKGGGGVTDTQYF.

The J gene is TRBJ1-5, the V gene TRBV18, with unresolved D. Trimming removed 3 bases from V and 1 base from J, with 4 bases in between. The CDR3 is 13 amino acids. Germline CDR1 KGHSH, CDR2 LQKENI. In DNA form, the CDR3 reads TGTGCCAGCTCACCCAGGAGCAATCAGCCCCAGCATTTT. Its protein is CASSPRSNQPQHF.

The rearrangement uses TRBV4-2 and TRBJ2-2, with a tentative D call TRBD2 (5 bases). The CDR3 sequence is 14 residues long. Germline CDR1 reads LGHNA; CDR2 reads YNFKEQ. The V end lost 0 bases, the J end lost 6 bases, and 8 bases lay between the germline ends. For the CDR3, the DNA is TGTGCCAGCAGCCAAGATAGAGGGCCCGGGGAGCTGTTTTTT. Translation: CASSQDRGPGELFF.

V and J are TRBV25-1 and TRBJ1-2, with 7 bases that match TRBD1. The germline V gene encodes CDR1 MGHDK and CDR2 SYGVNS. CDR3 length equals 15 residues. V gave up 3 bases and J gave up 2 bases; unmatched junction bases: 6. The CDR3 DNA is TGTGCCAGCAGTGACACTCCACAGGGGAACTATGGCTACACCTTC. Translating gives CASSDTPQGNYGYTF.

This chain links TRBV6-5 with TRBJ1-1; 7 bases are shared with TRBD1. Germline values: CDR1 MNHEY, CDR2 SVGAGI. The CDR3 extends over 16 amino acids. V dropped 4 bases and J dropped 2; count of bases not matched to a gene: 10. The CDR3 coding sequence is TGTGCCAGCAGTTCTAACCGGGACAGAGATAACACTGAAGCTTTCTTT. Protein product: CASSSNRDRDNTEAFF.

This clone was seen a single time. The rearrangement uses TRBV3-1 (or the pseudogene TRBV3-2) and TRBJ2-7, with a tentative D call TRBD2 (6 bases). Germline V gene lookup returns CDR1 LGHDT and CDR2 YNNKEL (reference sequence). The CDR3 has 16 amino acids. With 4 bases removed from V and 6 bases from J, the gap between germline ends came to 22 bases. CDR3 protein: CASSPKTGPPEGEQYF. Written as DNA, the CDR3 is TGTGCCAGCAGCCCAAAAACGGGACCACCGGAGGGCGAGCAGTACTTC.

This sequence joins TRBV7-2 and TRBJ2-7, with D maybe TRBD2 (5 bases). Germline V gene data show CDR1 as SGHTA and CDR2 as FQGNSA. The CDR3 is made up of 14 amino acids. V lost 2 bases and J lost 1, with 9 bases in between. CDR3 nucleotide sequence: TGTGCCAGCAGCTTATTCCGGGGATCCTACGAGCAGTACTTC. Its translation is CASSLFRGSYEQYF. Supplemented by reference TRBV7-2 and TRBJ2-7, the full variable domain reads GAGVSQSPSNKVTEKGKDVELRCDPISGHTALYWYRQSLGQGLEFLIYFQGNSAPDKSGLPSDRFSAERTGGSVSTLTIQRTQQEDSAVYLCASSLFRGSYEQYFGPGTRLTVT.

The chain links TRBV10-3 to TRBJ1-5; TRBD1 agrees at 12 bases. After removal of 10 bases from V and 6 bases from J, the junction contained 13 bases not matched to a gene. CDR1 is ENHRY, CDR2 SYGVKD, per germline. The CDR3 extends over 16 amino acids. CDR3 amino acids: CATFPGQGAGGQPQHF. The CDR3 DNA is TGTGCCACCTTTCCGGGACAGGGGGCGGGTGGTCAGCCCCAGCATTTT.

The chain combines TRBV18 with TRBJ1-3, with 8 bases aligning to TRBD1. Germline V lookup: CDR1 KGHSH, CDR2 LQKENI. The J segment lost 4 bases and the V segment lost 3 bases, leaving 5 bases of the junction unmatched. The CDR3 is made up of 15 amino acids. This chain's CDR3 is CASSPDRALGNTIYF. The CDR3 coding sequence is TGTGCCAGCTCACCGGACAGGGCCCTAGGAAACACCATATATTTT.

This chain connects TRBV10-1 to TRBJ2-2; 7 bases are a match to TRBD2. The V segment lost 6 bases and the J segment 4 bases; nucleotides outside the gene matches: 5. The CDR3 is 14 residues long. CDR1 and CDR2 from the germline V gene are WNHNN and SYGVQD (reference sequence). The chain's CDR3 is CASRREPGTGELFF. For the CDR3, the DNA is TGCGCCAGCAGGCGGGAGCCGGGCACCGGGGAGCTGTTTTTT.

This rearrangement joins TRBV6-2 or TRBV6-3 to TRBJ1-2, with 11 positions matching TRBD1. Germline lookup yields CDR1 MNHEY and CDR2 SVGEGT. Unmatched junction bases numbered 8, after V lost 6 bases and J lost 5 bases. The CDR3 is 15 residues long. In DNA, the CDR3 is TGTGCCAGCAGACCTTCCGGGACAGGGGGATATGGCTACACCTTC. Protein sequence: CASRPSGTGGYGYTF.

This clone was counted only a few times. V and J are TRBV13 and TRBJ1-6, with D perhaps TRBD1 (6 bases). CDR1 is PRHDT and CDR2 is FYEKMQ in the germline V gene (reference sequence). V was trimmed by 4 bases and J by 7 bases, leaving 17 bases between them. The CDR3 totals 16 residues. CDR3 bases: TGTGCCAGCAGCTCTCGCGCGGGGGCAGGAAATTCACCCCTCCACTTT. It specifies CASSSRAGAGNSPLHF.